This TCR beta chain was retrieved from a study of coeliac disease. One frozen roughly 480,000-cell aliquot per fraction was sequenced. Germline CDR1 reads MDHEN; CDR2 reads SYDVKM. The CDR3 is 17 residues long. V shed 5 bases, J shed 0 bases, and the junction held 5 bases outside the gene matches. Study observations and caveats: Lower clonality than controls marked TRB and TRG repertoires from active celiac intraepithelial and lamina propria samples. Cross-contamination between intraepithelial and lamina propria cells was possible.

Only in-frame clones appear in the TCRdb table, and some are missing; sequencing was by immunoSEQ multiplex PCR. Among 1,000 to 1,400 clones listed, 50% to 60% were seen once. About this clone: Its target is unknown.

The sequence was obtained from a woman under 40 without celiac disease. The V call is TRBV28, the J call TRBJ2-6, with TRBD1 matching over 9 bases. Sequencing was performed on intraepithelial lymphocytes from the gut. In DNA form, the CDR3 reads TGTGCCAGCAGTCTACGGACAGGGGCCTCTGGGGCCAACGTCCTGACTTTC. It encodes CASSLRTGASGANVLTF.